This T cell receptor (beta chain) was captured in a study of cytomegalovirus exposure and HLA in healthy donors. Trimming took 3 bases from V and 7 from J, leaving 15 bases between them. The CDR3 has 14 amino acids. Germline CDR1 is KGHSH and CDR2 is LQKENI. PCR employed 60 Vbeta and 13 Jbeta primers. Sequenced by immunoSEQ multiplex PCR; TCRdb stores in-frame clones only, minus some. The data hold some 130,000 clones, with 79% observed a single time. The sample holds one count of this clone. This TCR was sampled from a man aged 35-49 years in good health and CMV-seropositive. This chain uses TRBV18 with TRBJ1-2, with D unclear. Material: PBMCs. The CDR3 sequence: CASSPLEFGGGYTF. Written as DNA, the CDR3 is TGTGCCAGCTCACCCCTCGAATTTGGAGGTGGCTACACCTTC.